Listed below are T cell receptor beta chains from one sample, sequenced in a study of blood T cell repertoires in COVID-19. Assay: immunoSEQ multiplex PCR; the TCRdb copy retains only in-frame clones and omits some. The sample includes about 160,000 clones, 82% of them seen just once. Sequenced input: peripheral blood. The origin of the receptors is a woman of 80 years or more with active or convalescent COVID-19. The CDR3 runs from the conserved cysteine through the conserved F or W. A D gene is named only where the DNA matches it firmly. Not every row has a clone size; where given, it reads once, few, many or a size class.

>-|TRBD1|TRBV9|TRBJ2-1
CASSSGQGNYNEQFF
TGTGCCAGCAGCTCAGGACAGGGTAATTACAATGAGCAGTTCTTC
>-|-|TRBV18|TRBJ1-1
CASSPTGTNTEAFF
TGTGCCAGCTCACCAACAGGGACGAACACTGAAGCTTTCTTT
>-|-|TRBV9|TRBJ1-3
CASSVDGGGGNTIYF
TGTGCCAGCAGCGTAGATGGGGGAGGGGGAAACACCATATATTTT
>-|-|TRBV7-2|TRBJ1-1
CASSLTQYTEAFF
TGTGCCAGCAGCTTAACCCAGTACACTGAAGCTTTCTTT
>-|TRBD2|TRBV19|TRBJ2-1
CASSRSGDPYNEQFF
TGTGCCAGTAGTAGGAGCGGGGACCCCTACAATGAGCAGTTCTTC
>-|TRBD2|TRBV6-2/TRBV6-3|TRBJ2-5
CASSYGPSGKVKQETQYF
TGTGCCAGCAGTTATGGTCCTAGCGGAAAAGTAAAGCAAGAGACCCAGTACTTC
>-|-|TRBV5-1|TRBJ2-3
CASSLGQGNTDTQYF
TGCGCCAGCAGCTTGGGTCAGGGAAACACAGATACGCAGTATTTT
>few|-|TRBV7-8|TRBJ2-1
CASSLAGPYNEQFF
TGTGCCAGCAGCTTAGCGGGGCCCTACAATGAGCAGTTCTTC
>-|-|TRBV18|TRBJ1-1
CASSSRYTEAFF
TGTGCCAGCTCATCCAGGTACACTGAAGCTTTCTTT
>-|-|TRBV11-3|TRBJ2-3
CASSRDSGAVTDTQYF
TGTGCCAGCAGCCGAGATTCAGGGGCGGTGACAGATACGCAGTATTTT
>-|-|TRBV2|TRBJ1-5
CASSGGFQPQHF
TGTGCCAGCAGTGGAGGGTTCCAGCCCCAGCATTTT
>-|-|TRBV6-1|TRBJ1-6
CASSEFRTDNSPLHF
TGTGCCAGCAGTGAGTTTAGGACAGACAATTCACCCCTCCACTTT
>-|-|TRBV5-1|TRBJ2-5
CASSLGSGAGETQYF
TGCGCCAGCAGCTTAGGGTCAGGGGCAGGAGAGACCCAGTACTTC
>-|-|TRBV7-9|TRBJ2-5
CASSPKETQYF
TGTGCCAGCAGCCCCAAAGAGACCCAGTACTTC
>-|TRBD2|TRBV5-1|TRBJ2-2
CASSPPFSGSTGELFF
TGCGCCAGCAGCCCACCTTTTAGCGGGAGCACCGGGGAGCTGTTTTTT
>-|TRBD2|TRBV3-1/TRBV3-2|TRBJ2-1
CASRLRLAGGYEQFF
TGTGCCAGCAGGCTAAGACTAGCGGGAGGATATGAGCAGTTCTTC
>-|-|TRBV5-1|TRBJ2-7
CASSLGGSSYEQYF
TGCGCCAGCAGCTTGGGTGGTAGCTCCTACGAGCAGTACTTC
>-|-|TRBV5-4|TRBJ2-1
CASSADRGPGGEQFF
TGTGCCAGCAGCGCCGACAGGGGCCCGGGAGGTGAGCAGTTCTTC
>few|TRBD1|TRBV6-1|TRBJ1-5
CASSEAGGRSNQPQHF
TGTGCCAGCAGTGAAGCAGGGGGCAGAAGCAATCAGCCCCAGCATTTT
>once|-|TRBV18|TRBJ2-1
CASSPNLLANSYNEQFF
TGTGCCAGCTCACCAAATCTACTAGCTAACTCCTACAATGAGCAGTTCTTC
>few|TRBD1|TRBV4-1|TRBJ1-1
CASSQVQGFFVTEAFF
TGCGCCAGCAGCCAAGTACAGGGGTTTTTTGTCACTGAAGCTTTCTTT
>-|-|TRBV7-7|TRBJ1-1
CASSLRMNTEAFF
TGTGCTAGCAGCTTACGTATGAACACTGAAGCTTTCTTT
>-|TRBD1|TRBV7-6|TRBJ1-4
CASSLEAGGYANEKLFF
TGTGCCAGCAGCTTAGAGGCAGGGGGCTATGCTAATGAAAAACTGTTTTTT
>few|TRBD2|TRBV2|TRBJ2-1
CASRARLAGVGNEQFF
TGTGCCAGCAGGGCAAGACTAGCGGGAGTAGGCAATGAGCAGTTCTTC
>-|TRBD1|TRBV5-1|TRBJ1-4
CASSQTGSNEKLFF
TGCGCCAGCAGTCAGACAGGGAGTAATGAAAAACTGTTTTTT
>few|-|TRBV5-4|TRBJ1-1
CASSLSVANTEAFF
TGTGCCAGCAGCTTATCAGTGGCGAACACTGAAGCTTTCTTT
>-|-|TRBV12-3/TRBV12-4|TRBJ2-1
CASSLAGEQFF
TGTGCCAGCAGTTTAGCGGGCGAGCAGTTCTTC
>-|-|TRBV7-8|TRBJ1-4
CASSLGEGGKLFF
TGTGCCAGCAGCTTAGGAGAGGGTGGAAAACTGTTTTTT
>-|-|TRBV28|TRBJ2-5
CASGFQDSVSGTQYF
TGTGCCAGCGGATTTCAAGACAGCGTCTCTGGGACCCAGTACTTC
>-|-|TRBV18|TRBJ1-3
CASSPPSARASGNTIYF
TGTGCCAGCTCACCACCGTCAGCCAGGGCGTCTGGAAACACCATATATTTT
>-|TRBD1|TRBV5-4|TRBJ2-5
CASSFTGVETQYF
TGTGCCAGCAGCTTTACAGGGGTGGAGACCCAGTACTTC
>-|-|TRBV15|TRBJ1-4
CATSSDLLLALEKLFF
TGTGCCACCAGCTCCGATCTACTTTTAGCTTTGGAAAAACTGTTTTTT
>-|TRBD1|TRBV18|TRBJ1-2
CASSLTGIDGYTF
TGTGCCAGCTCATTGACAGGGATCGATGGCTACACCTTC
>-|TRBD1|TRBV4-1|TRBJ1-1
CASSLDRVTEAFF
TGCGCCAGCAGCCTAGACAGGGTCACTGAAGCTTTCTTT
>-|TRBD2|TRBV7-9|TRBJ2-1
CASSSGTSGYNEQFF
TGTGCCAGCAGTAGCGGGACTAGCGGATACAATGAGCAGTTCTTC
>-|TRBD2|TRBV30|TRBJ2-7
CAWNLGLAVHEQYF
TGTGCCTGGAATTTAGGACTAGCAGTCCACGAGCAGTACTTC
>-|-|TRBV6-5|TRBJ2-7
CASSIPPGASYEQYF
TGTGCCAGCAGTATACCTCCAGGGGCTTCCTACGAGCAGTACTTC
>-|-|TRBV24-1|TRBJ1-1
CATSDANSRAFF
TGTGCCACCAGTGACGCCAATTCGAGAGCTTTCTTT
>-|-|TRBV7-8|TRBJ2-3
CASSPPRTATADTQYF
TGTGCCAGCAGCCCCCCGAGGACAGCCACGGCGGATACGCAGTATTTT
>-|-|TRBV5-4|TRBJ2-2
CASSPGVHLGTGELFF
TGTGCCAGCAGCCCCGGGGTCCATCTCGGGACCGGGGAGCTGTTTTTT
>-|-|TRBV2|TRBJ2-3
CASSDLVADTQYF
TGTGCCAGCAGTGATCTAGTAGCGGATACGCAGTATTTT
>-|TRBD1|TRBV19|TRBJ1-5
CASSITPPGGTPQHF
TGTGCCAGTAGTATCACCCCGCCAGGGGGTACGCCCCAGCATTTT
>-|-|TRBV5-1|TRBJ1-5
CASSLSSFSNQPQHF
TGCGCCAGCAGCTTGTCTAGTTTTAGCAATCAGCCCCAGCATTTT
>-|TRBD2|TRBV5-1|TRBJ2-3
CASSPGLAGGTDTQYF
TGCGCCAGCAGCCCAGGACTAGCGGGAGGCACAGATACGCAGTATTTT
>few|TRBD2|TRBV5-1|TRBJ2-4
CASSLFGPGLADQNIQYF
TGCGCCAGCAGCTTGTTTGGGCCGGGACTAGCGGATCAAAACATTCAGTACTTC
>-|-|TRBV3-1/TRBV3-2|TRBJ2-7
CASSQDSIRSYEQYF
TGTGCCAGCAGCCAAGATTCAATCAGGTCTTACGAGCAGTACTTC
>once|TRBD1|TRBV7-9|TRBJ1-5
CASSSRSDRDQPQHF
TGTGCCAGCAGCAGTCGTTCGGACAGGGATCAGCCCCAGCATTTT
>-|-|TRBV28|TRBJ2-1
CASSQRELNNEQFF
TGTGCCAGCAGCCAACGGGAGTTGAACAATGAGCAGTTCTTC
>-|TRBD1|TRBV2|TRBJ2-6
CASSGTGPPGANVLTF
TGTGCCAGCAGTGGGACAGGACCTCCAGGGGCCAACGTCCTGACTTTC
>few|TRBD1|TRBV10-3|TRBJ2-2
CAISEPRGPVTGELFF
TGTGCCATCAGTGAGCCTAGGGGGCCGGTCACCGGGGAGCTGTTTTTT
>-|-|TRBV3-1/TRBV3-2|TRBJ2-7
CASSQLTGRYEQYF
TGTGCCAGCAGCCAGCTGACAGGGAGGTACGAGCAGTACTTC
>-|-|TRBV5-1|TRBJ2-5
CASSLGSDREETQYF
TGCGCCAGCAGCTTGGGTTCGGACAGAGAAGAGACCCAGTACTTC
>-|TRBD1|TRBV30|TRBJ2-5
CAWSVPGGAWETQYF
TGTGCCTGGAGTGTGCCAGGGGGCGCGTGGGAGACCCAGTACTTC
>few|-|TRBV6-6|TRBJ1-1
CASSYRQGGMNTEAFF
TGTGCCAGCAGTTACCGCCAGGGAGGGATGAACACTGAAGCTTTCTTT
>-|TRBD1|TRBV7-2|TRBJ2-7
CASGGTGAYEQYF
TGTGCCAGCGGAGGGACAGGAGCCTACGAGCAGTACTTC
>-|TRBD2|TRBV18|TRBJ2-5
CASSPTSGRDETQYF
TGTGCCAGCTCACCTACTAGCGGGAGGGATGAGACCCAGTACTTC
>-|TRBD2|TRBV5-4|TRBJ2-5
CASSASGTSGGKTQYF
TGTGCCAGCAGCGCCTCCGGGACTAGCGGGGGGAAGACCCAGTACTTC
>-|TRBD2|TRBV7-3|TRBJ2-2
CASSPRLAGPTGELFF
TGTGCCAGCAGCCCCCGCCTAGCGGGGCCGACCGGGGAGCTGTTTTTT
>-|TRBD2|TRBV5-1|TRBJ2-5
CASSSIAGARETQYF
TGCGCCAGCAGCTCCATAGCGGGAGCGAGGGAGACCCAGTACTTC